This T cell receptor (beta chain) was identified in a study of early T cells in non-severe SARS-CoV-2 infection. As for the study in general: Sequenced bulk RNA came from whole blood that was unsorted, and chains were unpaired.

Tagging with unique molecular identifiers was applied to individual cDNA molecules. A single record per CDR3 protein comes from TCRdb applying MiXCR to the 5' RACE reads. This table holds tens of thousands of distinct CDR3 sequences, around 11% found once. V lost 5 bases and J lost 6, with 10 bases in between. The length of the CDR3 is 12 residues. Germline V gene lookup returns CDR1 SNHLY and CDR2 FYNNEI. The chain links TRBV2 to TRBJ1-1, with D perhaps TRBD1 (6 bases). The clonotype originates from an adult who was a healthcare worker with PCR-confirmed SARS-CoV-2 infection or an uninfected control (not recorded which). The donor label of this sample is uncertain. The sample consisted of whole blood, taken at baseline. CDR3 coding DNA: TGTGCCAGCAGTCTGGACAGCCCTGAAGCTTTCTTT. Encoded protein: CASSLDSPEAFF.